This T cell receptor beta chain was sequenced in a study of shared clonotypes between healthy human individuals (dated by TCRdb to the early 2020s). In terms of the full investigation: The cohort included three men and a couple of women between 18 and 49 years of age. Leukapheresis yielded between about 0.94 and 10 billion PBMCs per donor. For each donor, CD4 naive and CD4 memory were each run on three plates, CD8 naive on two plates, and CD8 memory on one plate. To estimate repertoire size and how much clonotype sharing occurs between individuals, the study deeply sequenced the blood TCR repertoires of five healthy adults. To increase sequencing depth and limit assay-specific biases, TCR repertoire library preparation and sequencing were carried out by different laboratories using diverse techniques.

Broad study findings and their caveats: Naive subsets generally had larger estimated clonotype richness than memory subsets did. Higher generation probabilities were observed for clonotypes shared by all four sorted-subset donors than for non-shared clonotypes. Sharing across four donors was observed for approximately 5% of naive CD4, less than 4% of naive CD8, 2.3% of memory CD4, and about 0.39% of memory CD8 clonotypes. Incomplete sequencing was indicated by rarefaction of sorted-subset datasets, despite the large sequencing depth. The small number of donors limited the genetic and exposure-history diversity represented. Only blood was sampled, and tissue TCR repertoires likely differ from those in blood. Pairwise subsampling led to the expectation that sequencing depth would affect the degree of clonotype sharing among donors.

Using the deep immunoSEQ assay, multiplex PCR amplified TCR CDR3 regions from genomic DNA. For each cell subset, the extracted genomic DNA was distributed evenly across all wells of several immunoSEQ 96-well plates, and each plate served as one replicate. For sorted subsets, each replicate PCR was loaded with around 220 ng genomic DNA, equivalent to approximately 33,000 T cell genomes. The purified libraries were quantified using a Qubit 3.0 fluorometer, sized with a Bioanalyzer 2100, and then quantified again using the KAPA Library Quantification kit. Every immunoSEQ 96-well plate was sequenced on a dedicated single-read 150-cycle Illumina NextSeq 550 flow cell. The authors' pipeline ran thus. Because the immunoSEQ output included only junctional sequences and no quality scores, the filtering could not be the same as the filtering used for full-length reads. To assign V/J genes and CDR3, sequences were annotated using PyIR, a Python wrapper for IgBLAST v1.9, with IMGT germline references. Reads were removed for weak V/J assignments (E-value above 1e-6), missing CDR3, stop codons, out-of-frame junctions, or ambiguous translated residues. A V3J clonotype was defined by an identical inferred V gene, J gene, and CDR3 amino acid sequence. To compute the percentage overlap between repertoires, the number of shared unique clonotypes was divided by the size of the smaller repertoire. Richness of each repertoire was evaluated using RTK rarefaction, the Chao1 estimator, and Recon v2.1 estimates of unobserved clonotypes. Generation probabilities for all TCRbeta clonotypes obtained by the gDNA method from a few donors were computed using OLGA. Sourced from immuneACCESS, this table was stored by TCRdb with only in-frame sequences that have V and J called. A share of the clones is absent; for the studies checked, an unresolved V gene accounts for under half, and the remainder has no known explanation. The V and J calls and the clone size are those of that table, but D and trimming were determined from the DNA. A total of about 2 million clones appear in this sample, roughly 95% of them only once. 0.9% to 1.3% of the sample lies in the top ten.

From the cysteine up to the phenylalanine, the CDR3 has a length of 13 residues. Of all the DNA, just the CDR3 is kept, 39 bases in frame from base 1. The V end loses 6 bases and the J end loses 0 bases, and a stretch of 10 bases separates them. The germline V gene specifies SGHTS as CDR1 and YDEGEE as CDR2. For the CD8 naive samples, CD45RO-negative cells were positively selected for CCR7, yielding a CD45RA+CCR7+ population from which TemRA cells were excluded. The donors were healthy, HIV-negative adults who had no recently reported acute infections or vaccinations. Every donor was a Caucasian adult residing in Nashville, Tennessee, USA. Blood was collected by leukapheresis, and PBMCs were isolated by Ficoll-Histopaque density gradient centrifugation and then cryopreserved in liquid nitrogen vapor phase. Analytical flow cytometry was used to check the purity and quantity of every magnetically sorted T cell population. From each sorted fraction, genomic DNA was isolated and quantified by UV absorbance on a Nanodrop 2000c.

For this clone: Its antigen is still unknown. The sample holds no much larger clone one base away, and base qualities are not on file.

The chain joins TRBV5-8 to TRBJ2-7; the best D guess is TRBD1, with 5 bases matching. The clonotype comes from a man younger than 35 in good health. Sequences were obtained from naive CD8+ T cells sorted from blood. Explained via the paper, the cell subset or site label denotes: CD45RA+CCR7+. CDR3 protein: CASIDRASYEQYF. The DNA reads TGTGCCAGCATCGACAGAGCCTCCTACGAGCAGTACTTC.